The sequence of this TCR beta chain was determined in a study of T-cell reconstitution after alpha-beta-depleted transplantation in children. General study findings and limits: When one year had passed after transplant, most T-cell counts and diversity came from newly produced T cells. Reportedly, alpha-beta T cells present about two months post-transplant originated from several hundred expanded clones of graft origin.

Unique molecular identifiers featured in how the TCRbeta library was prepared. Each CDR3 protein is one row after TCRdb ran MiXCR on the PCR reads. The table shows approximately 520,000 distinct CDR3 sequences, with 11% occurring only once. This clonotype was observed at least ten times. The antigen remains undetermined. Trimming pared 2 bases from V and 2 bases from J, leaving 12 bases between. CDR1 and CDR2 (germline): SGHTA, FQGNSA. CDR3 length: 15 residues. This TCR was recovered from a female patient aged 2 to 10 who had a stem cell transplant for aplastic anemia, so the T cells may come from the graft donor. Sequencing was performed on PBMCs, mostly from graft donor cells, taken 180 days after TCRalphabeta/CD19-depleted stem cell transplant. This chain links TRBV7-2 with TRBJ2-5, with D unresolved. The CDR3 DNA is TGTGCCAGCAGCTTATTGGTTGGGTGGCAAGAGACCCAGTACTTC. Translated: CASSLLVGWQETQYF.